Listed below are T cell receptor beta chains from one sample, sequenced in a study of identifying expanded T cells in peripheral blood. The assay was immunoSEQ multiplex PCR, and TCRdb's table has in-frame clones only and misses some. Of 75,000 to 100,000 clones in the sample, over 75% were seen once. The sample consisted of blood. Receptors originate from a person aged 18 to 75 in good health. The CDR3 runs from the conserved cysteine through the conserved F or W. Each record gives: D gene, J gene, V gene, CDR3 protein. The D gene is left open where the match is weak.

d_gene: TRBD2; j_gene: TRBJ2-1; v_gene: TRBV7-2; CDR3aa: CASSLVEGRDEQFF
d_gene: .; j_gene: TRBJ2-5; v_gene: TRBV28; CDR3aa: CASRGGPYQETQYF
d_gene: .; j_gene: TRBJ1-5; v_gene: TRBV6-1; CDR3aa: CASTLYRGDQPQHF
d_gene: .; j_gene: TRBJ1-5; v_gene: TRBV5-6; CDR3aa: CASSSQDTAGQPQHF
d_gene: TRBD2; j_gene: TRBJ2-2; v_gene: TRBV6-1; CDR3aa: CASSEPRGGNTGELFF
d_gene: .; j_gene: TRBJ2-5; v_gene: TRBV6-5; CDR3aa: CASRRGQQETQYF
d_gene: .; j_gene: TRBJ1-3; v_gene: TRBV11-2; CDR3aa: CASSLGGGNTIYF
d_gene: TRBD2; j_gene: TRBJ2-1; v_gene: TRBV2; CDR3aa: CASNGLAGGYEQFF
d_gene: TRBD1; j_gene: TRBJ2-5; v_gene: TRBV7-9; CDR3aa: CASSPWTGGQQETQYF
d_gene: TRBD2; j_gene: TRBJ2-3; v_gene: TRBV2; CDR3aa: CASGTSGADTQYF
d_gene: .; j_gene: TRBJ2-7; v_gene: TRBV7-2; CDR3aa: CASSPNRYEQYF
d_gene: .; j_gene: TRBJ2-7; v_gene: TRBV11-3; CDR3aa: CASSLTHSYEQYF
d_gene: TRBD2; j_gene: TRBJ2-2; v_gene: TRBV11-2; CDR3aa: CASSEGGPLNTGELFF
d_gene: TRBD1; j_gene: TRBJ2-7; v_gene: TRBV5-6; CDR3aa: CASSWDSTYEQYF
d_gene: .; j_gene: TRBJ1-1; v_gene: TRBV18; CDR3aa: CASSPRGGLGGTEAFF
d_gene: TRBD2; j_gene: TRBJ2-1; v_gene: TRBV7-8; CDR3aa: CASSFSTSGAHEQFF
d_gene: .; j_gene: TRBJ2-5; v_gene: TRBV11-2; CDR3aa: CAGSWAAGETQYF
d_gene: .; j_gene: TRBJ2-7; v_gene: TRBV10-3; CDR3aa: CAIGSNGGGEQYF
d_gene: .; j_gene: TRBJ2-1; v_gene: TRBV7-9; CDR3aa: CASRRGPEPYNEQFF
d_gene: TRBD2; j_gene: TRBJ2-1; v_gene: TRBV7-2; CDR3aa: CASSPTSGRAYNEQFF
d_gene: TRBD2; j_gene: TRBJ2-2; v_gene: TRBV19; CDR3aa: CASSTSGSGELFF
d_gene: .; j_gene: TRBJ2-3; v_gene: TRBV29-1; CDR3aa: CSVGDLDTQYF
d_gene: .; j_gene: TRBJ1-6; v_gene: TRBV5-1; CDR3aa: CASSLGSLLYNSPLHF
d_gene: .; j_gene: TRBJ2-3; v_gene: TRBV5-5; CDR3aa: CASSLFTSSTDTQYF
d_gene: TRBD2; j_gene: TRBJ2-1; v_gene: TRBV7-8; CDR3aa: CASSSEQTSGDYNEQFF
d_gene: .; j_gene: TRBJ2-7; v_gene: TRBV9; CDR3aa: CASSVEPGPRTFYEQYF
d_gene: .; j_gene: TRBJ1-3; v_gene: TRBV6-4; CDR3aa: CASTWDPRNTIYF